The 11 T cell receptor beta chains below come from one sample, sequenced in a study of cytomegalovirus exposure and HLA in healthy donors. PCR amplification relied on 60 Vbeta primers (plus 13 Jbeta primers). Method: immunoSEQ multiplex PCR; TCRdb's copy keeps in-frame clones and lacks some. The repertoire holds about 110,000 clones, approximately 70% seen once, with roughly 11% in the top ten. Sequencing was done on a sample of PBMCs. The receptors were gathered from a man in his forties or fifties in good health and CMV-seropositive.

This clone has a single count. J is TRBJ1-4 and V is TRBV11-3; the D is unclear. CDR3 size: 13 residues. Germline V gene data show CDR1 as SGHNT and CDR2 as YENEEA. V was shortened by 1 base and J by 8 bases, with 8 bases between the two germline ends. The CDR3 bases are TGTGCCAGCAGCTTAGTATTCGGGGAAAAACTGTTTTTT. This codes for CASSLVFGEKLFF.

V is TRBV4-2 and J is TRBJ2-1; 10 bases line up with TRBD2. V dropped 0 bases and J dropped 4; count of bases not matched to a gene: 3. The CDR3 runs to 16 residues. Germline V CDR1 and CDR2: LGHNA, YNFKEQ. The CDR3 region is CASSQESSGSYNEQFF. The CDR3 coding sequence is TGTGCCAGCAGCCAAGAATCTAGCGGGAGTTACAATGAGCAGTTCTTC.

The rearrangement joins TRBV5-1 to TRBJ2-1; TRBD2 might be the D (7 bases). Germline V gene lookup returns CDR1 SGHRS and CDR2 YFSETQ. V lost 0 bases, J lost 7 bases, and 11 bases lay in between. There are 14 residues in the CDR3. The CDR3 loop reads CASSLAGRGNEQFF. CDR3 bases: TGCGCCAGCAGCTTGGCTGGGAGGGGGAATGAGCAGTTCTTC. The full variable domain, its missing parts supplied by reference TRBV5-1 and TRBJ2-1, is KAGVTQTPRYLIKTRGQQVTLSCSPISGHRSVSWYQQTPGQGLQFLFEYFSETQRNKGNFPGRFSGRQFSNSRSEMNVSTLELGDSALYLCASSLAGRGNEQFFGPGTRLTVL.

The chain couples TRBV5-1 to TRBJ2-5; 7 bases fit TRBD2. Germline lookup yields CDR1 SGHRS and CDR2 YFSETQ. Trimming at V came to 1 base and at J to 2 bases, leaving 2 bases not matched to a gene. CDR3 length equals 14 residues. CDR3 DNA sequence: TGCGCCAGCAGCTTGACGGGGGGACAAGAGACCCAGTACTTC. This encodes CASSLTGGQETQYF.

This clone was seen just once. The V call is TRBV19, the J call TRBJ1-4; D possibly corresponds to TRBD1 (6 bases). Germline CDR1 LNHDA, CDR2 SQIVND (reference sequence). V was clipped by 5 bases and J by 7 bases, with 17 bases between them. The CDR3 extends over 15 amino acids. CDR3 in amino acids: CASSPAGAFVEKLFF. DNA for the CDR3: TGTGCCAGTAGTCCCGCGGGGGCGTTTGTTGAAAAACTGTTTTTT.

The sample holds a few counts of this clone. The chain combines TRBV6-5 with TRBJ1-5; D is uncertain. In germline, CDR1 is MNHEY, CDR2 SVGAGI. Trimming removed 6 bases at V and 2 bases at J, with 5 bases between. This CDR3 is 12 amino acids long. The CDR3 is CASRSGNQPQHF. The CDR3 DNA follows: TGTGCCAGCAGATCGGGCAATCAGCCCCAGCATTTT.

The genes are TRBV10-3 and TRBJ1-5, with D hard to call. CDR3 length: 13 amino acids. From germline, CDR1 is ENHRY and CDR2 SYGVKD. V was trimmed by 3 bases and J by 3 bases, leaving 6 bases between them. The DNA for the CDR3 is TGTGCCATCAGTGACAGGTCCAATCAGCCCCAGCATTTT. Translated: CAISDRSNQPQHF.

The rearrangement joins TRBV2 to TRBJ2-1, with no clear D. Germline V gene lookup returns CDR1 SNHLY and CDR2 FYNNEI. The CDR3 contains 12 residues. The V gene lost 4 bases and the J gene lost 15 bases, with 16 bases spanning the gap. CDR3 amino acids: CASSGDVELPFF. The CDR3 nucleotides read TGTGCCAGCAGTGGAGATGTGGAGTTGCCGTTCTTC.

The chain combines TRBV18 with TRBJ2-7; the D gene is possibly TRBD2 (5 bases). The CDR3 spans 14 residues. V was cut by 3 bases and J by 1 base, with 10 bases left in between. CDR1 and CDR2 (germline): KGHSH, LQKENI. In DNA, the CDR3 is TGTGCCAGCTCACCCAGCGGTGGGTCCTACGAGCAGTACGTC. Amino acids: CASSPSGGSYEQYV.

This clone has more than one count but fewer than ten. V gene TRBV5-4 combines with J gene TRBJ2-2; TRBD2 agrees at 11 bases. The CDR3 is 15 amino acids. Per the germline V gene, CDR1 is SGHNT and CDR2 is YYREEE (reference sequence). V shed 5 bases, J shed 6 bases, and the junction held 6 bases outside the gene matches. The chain's CDR3 is CASRHGTSGSGELFF. CDR3 nucleotides: TGTGCCAGCAGACACGGGACTAGCGGTTCCGGGGAGCTGTTTTTT. Combining the CDR3 with reference TRBV5-4 and TRBJ2-2 gives the whole variable domain ETGVTQSPTHLIKTRGQQVTLRCSSQSGHNTVSWYQQALGQGPQFIFQYYREEENGRGNFPPRFSGLQFPNYSSELNVNALELDDSALYLCASRHGTSGSGELFFGEGSRLTVL.

This sequence joins TRBV25-1 and TRBJ2-1; tentatively, D is TRBD2 (6 bases). CDR3 length: 15 residues. The germline gives CDR1 MGHDK, CDR2 SYGVNS. V lost 2 bases, J lost 9 bases, and 17 bases lay in between. CDR3 sequence reads: CASSEVGLTSGEQFF. In nucleotides, the CDR3 is TGTGCCAGCAGTGAAGTGGGACTCACCAGTGGTGAGCAGTTCTTC.